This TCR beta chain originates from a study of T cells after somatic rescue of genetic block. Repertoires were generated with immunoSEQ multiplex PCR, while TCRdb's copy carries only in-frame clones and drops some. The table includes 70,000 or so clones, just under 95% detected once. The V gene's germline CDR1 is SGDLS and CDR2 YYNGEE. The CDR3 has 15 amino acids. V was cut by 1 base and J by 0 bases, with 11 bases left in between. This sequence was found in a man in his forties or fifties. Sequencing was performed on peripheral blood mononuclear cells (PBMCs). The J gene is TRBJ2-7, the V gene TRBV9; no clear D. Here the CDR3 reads CASSVYPEFSYEQYF. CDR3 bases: TGTGCCAGCAGCGTATATCCCGAGTTCTCCTACGAGCAGTACTTC.